Following are 20 T cell receptor beta chains from one sample sequenced in a study of OX40 agonist ivuxolimab in advanced cancers. Libraries were prepared by immunoSEQ multiplex PCR; TCRdb keeps only in-frame clonotypes and omits some of them. This table holds fewer than 75,000 clones, about 85% found once. The source was CD4+ or CD8+ T cells sorted from blood, collected in a trial of the OX40 agonist ivuxolimab. Receptors originate from an adult with an advanced solid tumor such as melanoma, head and neck, liver or kidney cancer.

The chain is built from TRBV7-3 and TRBJ2-1, with 9 positions matching TRBD2. CDR3 length: 16 residues. V trimming: 5 bases; J trimming: 2 bases; junction bases outside the gene matches: 7. Germline V gives CDR1 SGHTA, CDR2 FQGTGA. For the CDR3, the DNA is TGTGCCAGCAGCGAGGGGCTAGCGGGAACCTACAATGAGCAGTTCTTC. It yields the protein CASSEGLAGTYNEQFF.

The chain links TRBV30 to TRBJ1-4, with a weak D call TRBD1 (5 bases). This CDR3 is 12 amino acids long. CDR1 GTSNPN and CDR2 SVGIG come from the germline V gene (reference sequence). V lost 4 bases and J 5 bases, leaving 8 bases between the germline ends. This CDR3 is CAWKRGNEKLFF. CDR3 nucleotide sequence: TGTGCCTGGAAACGGGGGAATGAAAAACTGTTTTTT.

As concerns this clone: The sample holds other DNA sequences that translate to the same CDR3. The V and J genes are TRBV30 and TRBJ2-2; D unresolved. CDR1 GTSNPN and CDR2 SVGIG come from the germline V gene (reference sequence). Trimming pared 2 bases from V and 2 bases from J, leaving 6 bases between. The CDR3 is 13 residues long. This CDR3 reads CAWSPYNTGELFF. In DNA, the CDR3 is TGTGCCTGGAGTCCCTATAACACCGGGGAGCTGTTTTTT. The entire variable domain, with the rest obtained from reference TRBV30 and TRBJ2-2, is as follows: SQTIHQWPATLVQPVGSPLSLECTVEGTSNPNLYWYRQAAGRGLQLLFYSVGIGQISSEVPQNLSASRPQDRQFILSSKKLLLSDSGFYLCAWSPYNTGELFFGEGSRLTVL.

This rearrangement joins TRBV2 to TRBJ2-1; 8 positions agree with TRBD1. Looked up from germline, CDR1 is SNHLY and CDR2 is FYNNEI. V gave up 6 bases and J gave up 8 bases; unmatched junction bases: 12. This CDR3 has 15 amino acids. The CDR3 spells CASSGRQGNFYEQFF. In DNA form, the CDR3 reads TGTGCCAGCAGCGGCCGACAGGGGAATTTCTATGAGCAGTTCTTC. Drawing the rest from reference TRBV2 and TRBJ2-1, the complete variable domain is EPEVTQTPSHQVTQMGQEVILRCVPISNHLYFYWYRQILGQKVEFLVSFYNNEISEKSEIFDDQFSVERPDGSNFTLKIRSTKLEDSAMYFCASSGRQGNFYEQFFGPGTRLTVL.

DNA for the CDR3: TGTGCCAGCAGCTTGGGACAGGGCCCCTACGAGCAGTACTTC. Its translation: CASSLGQGPYEQYF. The chain carries TRBV11-1 and TRBJ2-7; TRBD1 aligns across 9 bases. CDR1 and CDR2 from the germline V gene are SGHAT and FQDESV (reference sequence). Trimming cost V 3 bases and J 2 bases; bases outside gene matches: 2. The CDR3 is 14 amino acids.

The chain couples TRBV6-1 to TRBJ2-7, with D perhaps being TRBD1 or TRBD2 (5 bases each). The CDR3 length is 11 residues. CDR1 and CDR2 (germline): MNHNS, SASEGT. The germline V and J ends were trimmed by 6 bases and 2 bases, with 5 bases remaining between them. This CDR3 reads CASRGPYEQYF. In nucleotides, the CDR3 is TGTGCCAGCAGGGGACCCTACGAGCAGTACTTC.

The chain combines TRBV15 with TRBJ1-6; D gene ambiguous. This CDR3 comprises 14 residues. CDR1 and CDR2 (germline): LNHNV, YYDKDF (reference sequence). Trimming left V 3 bases short and J 11 bases short, with 14 bases between. As DNA, the CDR3 is TGTGCCACCAGCAGTTTCCCCAGAGACGCACCCCTCCACTTT. This translates into CATSSFPRDAPLHF.

The chain employs TRBV6-1 and TRBJ2-6, with unresolved D. Germline V gene sequence: CDR1 MNHNS, CDR2 SASEGT. Deletions cut 3 bases from V and 0 bases from J, with 9 bases between. CDR3 length: 16 residues. The CDR3 spells CASSDVRYSGANVLTF. The CDR3 region has the DNA TGTGCCAGCAGTGACGTCAGATACTCTGGGGCCAACGTCCTGACTTTC.

V usage is TRBV5-1 and J usage is TRBJ2-1, with 11 bases aligning to TRBD2. Germline V lookup: CDR1 SGHRS, CDR2 YFSETQ. The V gene end was trimmed by 1 base and the J gene end by 6 bases; junction bases not matched to a gene: 15. CDR3 length: 19 residues. DNA for the CDR3: TGCGCCAGCAGCTTGCTATGGTTAGTAGCGGGAGGGCCTGGCAATGAGCAGTTCTTC. Protein product: CASSLLWLVAGGPGNEQFF.

The chain is built from TRBV5-1 and TRBJ2-3, with no clear D. V was cut by 4 bases and J by 0 bases, with 12 bases left in between. Germline-derived CDR1 and CDR2 are SGHRS and YFSETQ. This CDR3 has 15 residues. The CDR3 spells CASSLTAGSTDTQYF. The CDR3 DNA is TGCGCCAGCAGCCTTACCGCCGGTAGCACAGATACGCAGTATTTT. Combining the CDR3 with reference TRBV5-1 and TRBJ2-3 gives the whole variable domain KAGVTQTPRYLIKTRGQQVTLSCSPISGHRSVSWYQQTPGQGLQFLFEYFSETQRNKGNFPGRFSGRQFSNSRSEMNVSTLELGDSALYLCASSLTAGSTDTQYFGPGTRLTVL.

V and J are TRBV18 and TRBJ1-1, with D uncertain. V was pared by 3 bases and J by 6 bases, with 5 bases between. The CDR3 covers 11 residues. In germline, CDR1 is KGHSH, CDR2 LQKENI. This chain's CDR3 is CASSPGSEAFF. The DNA of the CDR3 is TGTGCCAGCTCACCTGGGTCTGAAGCTTTCTTT.

The V and J genes are TRBV2 and TRBJ1-2; 10 bases line up with TRBD1. Germline-derived CDR1 and CDR2 are SNHLY and FYNNEI. The CDR3 loop spans 18 amino acids. The ends lost 6 bases at V and 2 bases at J; junction bases unmatched: 15. The CDR3 nucleotides are TGTGCCAGCAGAATGTATGGCGGGACAGGGGAGAGGAACTATGGCTACACCTTC. Its protein product is CASRMYGGTGERNYGYTF.

CDR3 protein: CASSEDASQPQHF. As DNA, the CDR3 is TGTGCCAGCAGTGAGGACGCCAGTCAGCCCCAGCATTTT. The chain carries TRBV6-5 and TRBJ1-5; D gene uncertain. Germline CDR1 and CDR2: MNHEY and SVGAGI. The CDR3 is 13 amino acids. V was clipped by 5 bases and J by 6 bases, with 11 bases between them.

The V call is TRBV5-1, the J call TRBJ2-7, with D perhaps TRBD2 (6 bases). V lost 4 bases and J 0 bases, leaving 11 bases between the germline ends. CDR3 length equals 14 residues. Germline assignment: CDR1 SGHRS and CDR2 YFSETQ. The CDR3 DNA is TGCGCCAGCAGCCCGGACTACTACTCCTACGAGCAGTACTTC. Amino acids: CASSPDYYSYEQYF.

The chain has TRBV12-5 and TRBJ2-7, with D possibly being TRBD1 (5 bases). With 1 base removed from V and 3 bases from J, the gap between germline ends came to 7 bases. The V gene's germline CDR1 is LGHNT and CDR2 FRNRAP. This CDR3 has 13 amino acids. The DNA for the CDR3 is TGTGCTAGTGGTTTGGACAGGCTCTACGAGCAGTACTTC. The encoded protein is CASGLDRLYEQYF.

This rearrangement joins TRBV2 to TRBJ1-2; TRBD1 agrees at 10 bases. Trimming removed 8 bases from V and 4 bases from J; junction bases left unmatched: 10. CDR3 length equals 15 residues. The V gene's germline CDR1 is SNHLY and CDR2 FYNNEI. For the CDR3, the DNA is TGTGCCAGCTTGTGGGGACAGGGGATCGGCTATGGCTACACCTTC. Translated, it gives CASLWGQGIGYGYTF.

This clone was seen only a few times. This chain connects TRBV7-3 to TRBJ2-2; the match to TRBD2 covers 8 bases. V shed 5 bases and J 5 bases; nucleotides not matched to a gene: 4. Germline V gives CDR1 SGHTA, CDR2 FQGTGA. The length of the CDR3 is 14 residues. CDR3 in amino acids: CASSLQRETGELFF. CDR3 sequence (DNA): TGTGCCAGCAGCCTACAGCGGGAGACCGGGGAGCTGTTTTTT.

Worth noting for this clone: The sample has other DNA sequences that encode this CDR3 too. The chain joins TRBV4-1 to TRBJ2-1; TRBD2 agrees at 9 bases. This CDR3 contains 16 residues. V was clipped by 0 bases and J by 6 bases; unmatched bases: 6. Looked up from germline, CDR1 is MGHRA and CDR2 is YSYEKL. The CDR3 reads CASSQELAGAVNEQFF. In DNA, the CDR3 is TGCGCCAGCAGCCAAGAATTAGCGGGAGCCGTCAATGAGCAGTTCTTC.

The chain joins TRBV27 to TRBJ1-1; tentative D call: TRBD1 (5 bases). V was cut by 6 bases and J by 3 bases, with 17 bases left in between. The CDR3 is 15 amino acids. CDR1 and CDR2 from the germline V gene are MNHEY and SMNVEV (reference sequence). CDR3 bases: TGTGCCAGCAGAACCCCAGGGAGGGCGGACACTGAAGCTTTCTTT. It translates to CASRTPGRADTEAFF.

This chain joins TRBV10-3 and TRBJ2-3; D ambiguous. V was clipped by 2 bases and J by 2 bases, with 8 bases between them. From germline, CDR1 is ENHRY and CDR2 SYGVKD. CDR3 length: 14 amino acids. CDR3 in DNA: TGTGCCATCAGTGAGGGGTGGGACACAGATACGCAGTATTTT. Its protein product is CAISEGWDTDTQYF.